This record covers a single T cell receptor beta chain. What it binds is not known. This sample is drawn from a study of shared clonotypes between healthy human individuals. Findings and caveats of the study: Sampling covered nothing but blood. Tissue TCR repertoires likely differ from those found in blood. A reduction in generation probabilities was seen for non-shared clonotypes relative to those shared by all four donors.

Naive CD8 cells comprised CD45RO-negative, CCR7-positively selected cells, excluding terminally differentiated effector memory CD45RA+ cells. The CDR3 is 15 residues long. Trimming took 2 bases from V and 5 from J; bases not matched to a gene: 6. Germline V CDR1 and CDR2: MGHDK, SYGVNS. At the deep level, the assay was run. Here immunoSEQ multiplex PCR was the method, and the copy in TCRdb shows in-frame clones only, minus some. Of around 1,900,000 clones in the sample, 93% were seen once. The sequence derives from a man in his late teens or twenties in good health. Some clones in this sample may be carry-over from other donors' samples. Sample: naive CD8+ T cells from PBMCs. This sequence joins TRBV25-1 and TRBJ2-7, with 10 positions matching TRBD2. The DNA for the CDR3 is TGTGCCAGCAGTGAAGGGAGCGGGAGGGTCGACGAGCAGTACTTC. Protein sequence: CASSEGSGRVDEQYF.